Here is one T cell receptor (beta chain) with its context. Its ends do not fully match the called genes, so a read error is possible. Repertoires were generated with immunoSEQ multiplex PCR, while TCRdb's copy carries only in-frame clones and drops some. The table includes some 140,000 clones, roughly four fifths detected once. Germline-derived CDR1 and CDR2 are SGHAT and FQNNGV. The CDR3 extends over 15 amino acids. The data derive from a study of blood T cell repertoires in COVID-19. Study-wide context: The samples span acute and convalescent COVID-19 from the United States, Italy and Spain.

This chain links TRBV11-2 with TRBJ1-6; D call uncertain. The sample consisted of PBMCs or T cells enriched from blood (not recorded which). The origin of this receptor is a man aged 30 to 39 who had recovered from COVID-19. The CDR3 sequence is CASSLDFATGGACDF. CDR3 DNA: TGTGCCAGCAGCTTAGATTTCGCCACGGGAGGCGCCTGCGACTTT.